A single sample gave rise to the 17 T cell receptor beta chains below, sequenced in a study of cytomegalovirus exposure and HLA in healthy donors. Primers included in the PCR were 60 Vbeta and 13 Jbeta primers. Here immunoSEQ multiplex PCR was the method, and the copy in TCRdb shows in-frame clones only, minus some. Here the sample table reports 55,000 or so clones. Input material: PBMCs. The source is a woman between 25 and 40 years old in good health and CMV-seropositive.

The chain couples TRBV5-4 to TRBJ2-1, with 9 bases identical to TRBD1. V lost 6 bases to trimming and J lost 9 bases; unmatched junction nucleotides: 10. The CDR3 has 14 residues. Germline V lookup: CDR1 SGHNT, CDR2 YYREEE (reference sequence). The CDR3 coding sequence is TGTGCCAGCACCGGGACAGGGAATTTACCTGAGCAGTTCTTC. Protein: CASTGTGNLPEQFF.

The rearrangement uses TRBV7-3 and TRBJ2-3; 13 positions match TRBD2. The CDR3 consists of 16 residues. The trim removed 5 bases at V and 4 bases at J, leaving 6 bases unmatched. Germline V gene sequence: CDR1 SGHTA, CDR2 FQGTGA. The CDR3 DNA sequence: TGTGCCAGCAGCGCCCGACTAGCGGGAGGAGCAGATACGCAGTATTTT. As protein: CASSARLAGGADTQYF.

The rearrangement joins TRBV2 to TRBJ2-7, with D perhaps matching TRBD1 (6 bases). V lost 8 bases and J 4 bases, leaving 15 bases between the germline ends. The CDR3 contains 13 residues. Germline values: CDR1 SNHLY, CDR2 FYNNEI. The CDR3 DNA sequence: TGTGCCAGCGCAGAGGGACAACATTACGAGCAGTACTTC. Its translation is CASAEGQHYEQYF.

CDR3 amino acids: CASRPGQGWGEQYF. DNA of the CDR3: TGTGCCAGCAGACCGGGACAGGGATGGGGCGAGCAGTACTTC. The rearrangement links TRBV2 to TRBJ2-7; 9 nucleotides agree with TRBD1. Trimming removed 6 bases from V and 6 bases from J; junction bases left unmatched: 9. The CDR3 is made up of 14 amino acids. The germline V gene has CDR1 SNHLY and CDR2 FYNNEI.

The chain carries TRBV18 and TRBJ2-1, with a tentative D call TRBD1 (5 bases). Germline CDR1 is KGHSH and CDR2 is LQKENI. Trimming took 5 bases from V and 4 from J, leaving 15 bases between them. The CDR3 covers 15 residues. The CDR3 coding sequence is TGTGCCAGCTCAGCAGGGTTTAGCAGTTACAATGAGCAGTTCTTC. Its translation is CASSAGFSSYNEQFF.

The V gene is TRBV6-1, the J gene TRBJ2-1, with a tentative D call TRBD2 (5 bases). V lost 6 bases, J lost 5 bases, and 11 bases lay in between. The CDR3 is made up of 13 amino acids. Germline CDR1 is MNHNS and CDR2 is SASEGT. In DNA, the CDR3 is TGTGCCAGCAGGGACTCGGGCGACAATGAGCAGTTCTTC. Translating gives CASRDSGDNEQFF.

V gene TRBV2 combines with J gene TRBJ2-3, with 11 bases aligning to TRBD2. The V gene's germline CDR1 is SNHLY and CDR2 FYNNEI. This CDR3 is built from 14 residues. V lost 6 bases, J lost 5 bases, and 4 bases stayed unmatched. CDR3 residues: CASSLAGGVDTQYF. As DNA, the CDR3 is TGTGCCAGCAGCCTAGCGGGGGGTGTAGATACGCAGTATTTT.

This chain links TRBV6-5 with TRBJ1-1; 8 nucleotides match TRBD1. The trim removed 2 bases at V and 1 base at J, leaving 0 bases unmatched. The germline CDR1 and CDR2 sequences are MNHEY and SVGAGI. The length of the CDR3 is 14 residues. In DNA form, the CDR3 reads TGTGCCAGCAGTTACGGACAGGGGAACACTGAAGCTTTCTTT. This translates into CASSYGQGNTEAFF.

The CDR3 region is CASSQVHGDYEQYF. The DNA for the CDR3 is TGCGCCAGCAGCCAAGTCCACGGAGACTACGAGCAGTACTTC. This chain joins TRBV4-1 and TRBJ2-7; D call uncertain. Germline CDR1 MGHRA, CDR2 YSYEKL. V was pared by 1 base and J by 3 bases, with 10 bases between. CDR3 size: 14 residues.

The chain employs TRBV27 and TRBJ2-7; D is undetermined. The germline V and J ends were trimmed by 8 bases and 9 bases, with 8 bases remaining between them. Germline CDR1 MNHEY, CDR2 SMNVEV (reference sequence). The CDR3 loop spans 9 amino acids. The CDR3 DNA follows: TGTGCCAGCTCGCGGATGCAGTACTTC. It codes for CASSRMQYF.

V gene TRBV6-1 combines with J gene TRBJ2-1, with D tentatively TRBD2 (5 bases). Germline values: CDR1 MNHNS, CDR2 SASEGT. The germline V and J ends were trimmed by 4 bases and 5 bases, with 9 bases remaining between them. The CDR3 covers 13 residues. The CDR3 sequence: CASSARVHNEQFF. DNA for the CDR3: TGTGCCAGCAGTGCGCGGGTACACAATGAGCAGTTCTTC.

The V call is TRBV19, the J call TRBJ2-1; D is perhaps TRBD2 (6 bases). V lost 5 bases, J lost 4 bases, and 15 bases lay in between. This CDR3 comprises 15 residues. From germline, CDR1 is LNHDA and CDR2 SQIVND (reference sequence). The CDR3 sequence is CASSLGGRQYNEQFF. CDR3 in DNA: TGTGCCAGTAGTCTAGGTGGGAGGCAATACAATGAGCAGTTCTTC.

This chain links TRBV30 with TRBJ1-1; unclear D gene. The V gene lost 5 bases and the J gene lost 3 bases, with 7 bases spanning the gap. This CDR3 has 11 amino acids. Germline V gene lookup returns CDR1 GTSNPN and CDR2 SVGIG (reference sequence). CDR3 sequence reads: CAWVQDTEAFF. The CDR3 DNA is TGTGCCTGGGTTCAGGACACTGAAGCTTTCTTT.

The J gene is TRBJ2-2, the V gene TRBV30; TRBD1 aligns across 7 bases. With V trimmed by 4 bases and J by 1 base, 6 bases remained unmatched. The CDR3 extends over 15 amino acids. Germline assignment: CDR1 GTSNPN and CDR2 SVGIG (reference sequence). The CDR3 loop reads CAWNRDRLNTGELFF. In DNA form, the CDR3 reads TGTGCCTGGAACCGGGACAGATTGAACACCGGGGAGCTGTTTTTT.

V is TRBV4-2 and J is TRBJ2-7, with 9 bases matching TRBD2. The CDR3 runs to 15 residues. CDR1 and CDR2 from the germline V gene are LGHNA and YNFKEQ. Trimming took 4 bases from V and 7 from J; bases not matched to a gene: 11. CDR3 residues: CASSPRYSGSREQYF. The CDR3 DNA reads as TGTGCCAGCAGCCCGCGTTATAGCGGGAGTCGAGAGCAGTACTTC.

The V call is TRBV5-4, the J call TRBJ2-7, with 7 bases lining up with TRBD2. The junction had 0 bases not matched to a gene; V was cut back by 0 bases and J by 0 bases. Germline-derived CDR1 and CDR2 are SGHNT and YYREEE (reference sequence). This CDR3 is 14 amino acids long. CDR3 nucleotides: TGTGCCAGCAGCTTGGGGGGGGGCTCCTACGAGCAGTACTTC. Its translation: CASSLGGGSYEQYF.

The V gene is TRBV7-9, the J gene TRBJ2-5, with D unresolved. Trimming cost V 5 bases and J 6 bases, with 4 bases left between them. The CDR3 has 10 residues. Germline values: CDR1 SEHNR, CDR2 FQNEAQ (reference sequence). CDR3 sequence: CASSQKTQYF. CDR3 DNA sequence: TGTGCCAGCAGCCAGAAGACCCAGTACTTC.